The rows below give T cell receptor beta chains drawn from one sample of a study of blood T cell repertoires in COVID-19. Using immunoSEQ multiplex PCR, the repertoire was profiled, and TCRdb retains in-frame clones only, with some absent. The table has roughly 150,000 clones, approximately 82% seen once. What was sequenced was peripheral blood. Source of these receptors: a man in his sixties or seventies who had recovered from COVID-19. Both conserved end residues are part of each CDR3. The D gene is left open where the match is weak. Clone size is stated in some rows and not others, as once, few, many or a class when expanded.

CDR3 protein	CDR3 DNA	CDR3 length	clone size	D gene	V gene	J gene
CASSENSLAGELFF	TGTGCCAGCAGTGAGAATAGCCTAGCCGGGGAGCTGTTTTTT	14	.	.	TRBV6-1	TRBJ2-2
CASSLSSGRLNEQFF	TGTGCCAGCAGCTTATCTAGCGGGAGGCTCAATGAGCAGTTCTTC	15	.	TRBD2	TRBV11-2	TRBJ2-1
CASGTGQGRGNTIYF	TGTGCCAGTGGAACCGGACAGGGACGTGGAAACACCATATATTTT	15	.	TRBD1	TRBV19	TRBJ1-3
CASSPGLAEINEQFF	TGTGCCAGCAGCCCGGGACTAGCGGAGATCAATGAGCAGTTCTTC	15	.	TRBD2	TRBV5-4	TRBJ2-1
CASRAWADTQYF	TGTGCCAGCAGAGCCTGGGCCGATACGCAGTATTTT	12	.	.	TRBV13	TRBJ2-3
CASSYNLRGQETQYF	TGTGCCAGCAGTTACAACTTAAGGGGGCAAGAGACCCAGTACTTC	15	.	.	TRBV6-5	TRBJ2-5
CASSVGQVLTGELFF	TGTGCCAGCAGCGTAGGACAGGTTCTCACCGGGGAGCTGTTTTTT	15	.	.	TRBV9	TRBJ2-2
CASSPEWNTEAFF	TGTGCCAGCAGCCCCGAGTGGAACACTGAAGCTTTCTTT	13	.	.	TRBV5-4	TRBJ1-1
CASSWGGQGSGPQHF	TGTGCCAGCAGTTGGGGTGGACAGGGATCAGGTCCCCAGCATTTT	15	.	TRBD1	TRBV7-2	TRBJ1-5
CASSIWPGHTYEQYF	TGTGCCAGTAGTATCTGGCCAGGCCATACCTACGAGCAGTACTTC	15	.	.	TRBV19	TRBJ2-7
CASSQDRGAIYEQYF	TGTGCCAGCAGCCAGGACCGGGGGGCGATCTACGAGCAGTACTTC	15	.	.	TRBV7-8	TRBJ2-7
CASSPLRGTSTDTQYF	TGTGCCAGCAGCCCCCTTCGGGGAACTAGCACAGATACGCAGTATTTT	16	once	.	TRBV3-1/TRBV3-2	TRBJ2-3
CASSQGGSTNEKLFF	TGCGCCAGCAGCCAGGGAGGGTCAACTAATGAAAAACTGTTTTTT	15	.	.	TRBV4-1	TRBJ1-4
CASSLAGRAGFNEQFF	TGTGCCAGCAGCTTAGCGGGGCGAGCGGGATTCAATGAGCAGTTCTTC	16	.	TRBD2	TRBV11-2	TRBJ2-1
CASSVEAQDNEQFF	TGTGCCAGCAGCGTAGAGGCCCAGGACAATGAGCAGTTCTTC	14	.	.	TRBV9	TRBJ2-1
CASSKDSRSGGIQYF	TGTGCCAGTAGTAAGGACAGTCGAAGCGGGGGCATTCAGTACTTC	15	.	TRBD2	TRBV19	TRBJ2-4
CASREQGWDNQPQHF	TGTGCCAGTAGAGAACAGGGTTGGGACAATCAGCCCCAGCATTTT	15	.	.	TRBV19	TRBJ1-5
CASRAQTVSNQPQHF	TGTGCCAGCAGGGCACAGACAGTTAGCAATCAGCCCCAGCATTTT	15	.	.	TRBV2	TRBJ1-5
CASSVVGDRLNEQYF	TGTGCCAGCAGCGTAGTCGGGGACAGGCTCAACGAGCAGTACTTC	15	many	TRBD1	TRBV9	TRBJ2-7
CASSGWDSTGNTIYF	TGTGCCAGCAGTGGGTGGGACAGCACTGGAAACACCATATATTTT	15	.	TRBD1	TRBV28	TRBJ1-3
CASDREGAVGYTF	TGTGCCAGCGACCGGGAGGGGGCGGTTGGCTACACCTTC	13	.	TRBD1	TRBV7-9	TRBJ1-2
CASREGRGYTEAFF	TGTGCCAGTAGAGAGGGCAGGGGCTACACTGAAGCTTTCTTT	14	once	.	TRBV19	TRBJ1-1
CASSDSKGAYEQYF	TGTGCCAGCAGCGACTCTAAGGGGGCCTACGAGCAGTACTTC	14	.	.	TRBV28	TRBJ2-7
CASSSGGNTEAFF	TGTGCCAGCAGCTCGGGGGGGAACACTGAAGCTTTCTTT	13	.	.	TRBV7-9	TRBJ1-1
CASSVGLAEKLRLNNEQFF	TGTGCCAGCAGCGTAGGACTAGCGGAGAAGCTACGTTTAAACAATGAGCAGTTCTTC	19	few	TRBD2	TRBV9	TRBJ2-1
CASSQYPRDKNFNQPQHF	TGCGCCAGCAGTCAATACCCCCGGGACAAAAACTTTAATCAGCCCCAGCATTTT	18	.	.	TRBV23-1	TRBJ1-5
CASSHPPGLSEKLFF	TGCGCCAGCAGCCATCCCCCCGGTCTTTCGGAAAAACTGTTTTTT	15	.	.	TRBV4-1	TRBJ1-4
CASSQTGLAKNIQYF	TGTGCCAGCAGCCAGACAGGGCTAGCCAAAAACATTCAGTACTTC	15	.	TRBD1	TRBV25-1	TRBJ2-4
CASRGQRDEQFF	TGTGCCAGCAGGGGACAGCGGGATGAGCAGTTCTTC	12	.	.	TRBV28	TRBJ2-1
CASSDFGQGNYGYTF	TGTGCCAGCAGTGACTTCGGACAGGGTAACTATGGCTACACCTTC	15	.	TRBD1	TRBV2	TRBJ1-2
CAREPGGEQFF	TGTGCCAGGGAGCCGGGAGGCGAGCAGTTCTTC	11	.	TRBD2	TRBV2	TRBJ2-1
CASSPGLGVNSPLHF	TGTGCCAGCAGCCCCGGCTTAGGGGTTAATTCACCCCTCCACTTT	15	.	.	TRBV9	TRBJ1-6
CASSFSGVGDEQFF	TGCGCCAGCAGCTTTAGCGGAGTCGGGGATGAGCAGTTCTTC	14	.	.	TRBV5-1	TRBJ2-1
CASRVNGIYEQYF	TGTGCCAGCAGAGTAAACGGGATCTACGAGCAGTACTTC	13	.	.	TRBV12-3/TRBV12-4	TRBJ2-7
CASSPPSGQGRAEAFF	TGTGCCAGCTCACCACCTTCGGGACAGGGGAGGGCTGAAGCTTTCTTT	16	once	TRBD1	TRBV18	TRBJ1-1
CASSLAGLAELFF	TGTGCCAGCAGCCTAGCCGGGTTAGCGGAGCTGTTTTTT	13	.	.	TRBV3-1/TRBV3-2	TRBJ2-2
CASSQFGGEGPYNEQFF	TGTGCCAGCAGCCAGTTTGGGGGGGAGGGCCCGTACAATGAGCAGTTCTTC	17	.	TRBD2	TRBV14	TRBJ2-1
CASSLGGRVGEQYF	TGTGCCAGCAGTTTAGGCGGGAGGGTAGGAGAGCAGTACTTC	14	.	TRBD2	TRBV28	TRBJ2-7
CASSQMVSAGELFF	TGTGCCAGCAGCCAAATGGTTTCAGCCGGGGAGCTGTTTTTT	14	.	.	TRBV3-1/TRBV3-2	TRBJ2-2
CASNLQGVGTEAFF	TGTGCCAGCAATTTACAGGGAGTGGGCACTGAAGCTTTCTTT	14	.	.	TRBV6-5	TRBJ1-1
CASSLEAGGRELFF	TGTGCCAGCAGCTTGGAAGCGGGAGGTCGGGAGCTGTTTTTT	14	.	TRBD2	TRBV5-4	TRBJ2-2
CASSLDKRAGDTQYF	TGTGCCAGCAGCTTAGACAAGCGGGCGGGAGATACGCAGTATTTT	15	few	.	TRBV11-2	TRBJ2-3
CASSGDLSSYEQYF	TGTGCCAGCTCCGGGGACTTGAGCTCCTACGAGCAGTACTTC	14	.	.	TRBV18	TRBJ2-7
CSGGFDEQFF	TGCAGCGGGGGGTTCGATGAGCAGTTCTTC	10	.	.	TRBV29-1	TRBJ2-1
CASSSPNTDTQYF	TGTGCCAGCAGTTCCCCCAACACAGATACGCAGTATTTT	13	once	.	TRBV28	TRBJ2-3
CASSEPTGESYGYTF	TGTGCCAGCAGTGAACCTACAGGGGAGAGCTATGGCTACACCTTC	15	once	TRBD1	TRBV2	TRBJ1-2
CASPNKGLRGGNEQFF	TGTGCCAGCCCGAATAAAGGACTGAGGGGAGGCAATGAGCAGTTCTTC	16	.	.	TRBV18	TRBJ2-1
CASSHPGGHETQYF	TGTGCCAGCAGCCACCCAGGGGGCCACGAGACCCAGTACTTC	14	.	TRBD1	TRBV3-1/TRBV3-2	TRBJ2-5
CASGIAGGWDEQFF	TGTGCTAGTGGAATAGCGGGAGGCTGGGATGAGCAGTTCTTC	14	.	TRBD2	TRBV12-5	TRBJ2-1
CASLKLLNTEAFF	TGTGCCAGTCTCAAACTACTGAACACTGAAGCTTTCTTT	13	once	.	TRBV2	TRBJ1-1
CASSLSGLAITEAFF	TGTGCCAGCAGTTTATCTGGCCTAGCCATCACTGAAGCTTTCTTT	15	.	.	TRBV27	TRBJ1-1
CATSLTSGGYNEQFF	TGTGCCACCAGTCTTACTAGCGGGGGCTACAATGAGCAGTTCTTC	15	.	TRBD2	TRBV24-1	TRBJ2-1